The 8 T cell receptor beta chains in this list originate from one sample, sequenced in a study of blood T cell repertoires in COVID-19. The protocol was immunoSEQ multiplex PCR, while the TCRdb copy is restricted to in-frame clones and leaves out a portion. This table holds 90,000 to 130,000 clones, 85% found once. Sequenced input: peripheral blood. The receptors come from a man aged 35-49 years with acute or convalescent COVID-19.

V and J are TRBV27 and TRBJ2-1, with D perhaps matching TRBD1 (6 bases). CDR3 length: 14 amino acids. V lost 6 bases and J 2 bases, leaving 11 bases between the germline ends. CDR1 and CDR2 from the germline V gene are MNHEY and SMNVEV (reference sequence). The CDR3 loop is CASSTGPAYNEQFF. In DNA, the CDR3 is TGTGCCAGCAGCACAGGGCCAGCCTACAATGAGCAGTTCTTC.

The chain links TRBV6-5 to TRBJ2-1; 11 bases match TRBD2. The CDR3 covers 16 residues. Trimming took 4 bases from V and 1 from J; bases not matched to a gene: 3. Germline assignment: CDR1 MNHEY and CDR2 SVGAGI. The CDR3 DNA follows: TGTGCCAGCAGTTCCTTAGCGGGGGGGTCCTACAATGAGCAGTTCTTC. It translates to CASSSLAGGSYNEQFF.

This chain uses TRBV5-4 with TRBJ1-2, with D possibly matching TRBD1 (6 bases). The CDR3 totals 14 residues. Germline CDR1 and CDR2: SGHNT and YYREEE (reference sequence). The germline V and J ends were trimmed by 4 bases and 2 bases, with 12 bases remaining between them. The CDR3 loop reads CASSPTGENYGYTF. For the CDR3, the DNA is TGTGCCAGCAGCCCGACAGGAGAAAACTATGGCTACACCTTC.

In this sample, this clone turned up once. J is TRBJ2-5 and V is TRBV29-1; D possibly corresponds to TRBD2 (7 bases). The CDR3 covers 14 residues. The V end lost 5 bases, the J end lost 5 bases, and 18 bases lay between the germline ends. Germline V gene lookup returns CDR1 SQVTM and CDR2 ANQGSEA. DNA of the CDR3: TGCAGCGTTTTGGAGGGGGGGCCGTGGGAGACCCAGTACTTC. Translation gives CSVLEGGPWETQYF.

The V gene is TRBV7-9, the J gene TRBJ2-3; TRBD2 matches at 9 bases. V dropped 5 bases and J dropped 2; count of bases not matched to a gene: 8. There are 16 residues in the CDR3. Germline V gene sequence: CDR1 SEHNR, CDR2 FQNEAQ (reference sequence). CDR3 protein: CASSHGLAGPTDTQYF. CDR3 DNA: TGTGCCAGCAGCCATGGGCTAGCGGGGCCCACAGATACGCAGTATTTT.

The V call is TRBV11-3, the J call TRBJ2-2; tentatively, D is TRBD2 (6 bases). The germline CDR1 and CDR2 sequences are SGHNT and YENEEA. The CDR3 length is 13 residues. Trimming removed 6 bases at V and 7 bases at J, with 12 bases between. For the CDR3, the DNA is TGTGCCAGCAGATCAGGAGGGAACGGGGAGCTGTTTTTT. Its protein is CASRSGGNGELFF.

The DNA for the CDR3 is TGCAGCGTTGACCCCCCTCTAGGCAGGGCAAACAGGGCCTATGGCTACACCTTC. Translating it yields CSVDPPLGRANRAYGYTF. The V and J genes are TRBV29-1 and TRBJ1-2, with D perhaps TRBD1 (6 bases). V was trimmed by 3 bases and J by 4 bases, leaving 27 bases between them. CDR3 length equals 18 residues. Looked up from germline, CDR1 is SQVTM and CDR2 is ANQGSEA.

The chain recombines TRBV3-1 (or the pseudogene TRBV3-2) with TRBJ2-5; 14 bases match TRBD2. Germline values: CDR1 LGHDT, CDR2 YNNKEL (reference sequence). After removal of 4 bases from V and 4 bases from J, the junction contained 5 bases not matched to a gene. This CDR3 spans 16 amino acids. Written as DNA, the CDR3 is TGTGCCAGCAGCCTCCGACTAGCGGGAGGGCCAGAGACCCAGTACTTC. It specifies CASSLRLAGGPETQYF.